The 27 T cell receptor beta chains given below trace back to one sample, sequenced in a study of blood T cell repertoires in COVID-19. Sequenced by immunoSEQ multiplex PCR; TCRdb stores in-frame clones only, minus some. In the table there are roughly 99,000 clones, 81% of which are singletons. The sample comprised peripheral blood. The receptors here all came from a woman older than 75 with acute or convalescent COVID-19.

The chain is built from TRBV5-4 and TRBJ2-1; D perhaps matches TRBD2 (5 bases). In germline, CDR1 is SGHNT, CDR2 YYREEE (reference sequence). The CDR3 covers 12 residues. Trimming shortened V by 4 bases and J by 8 bases, and 10 bases separated the two germline ends. In DNA form, the CDR3 reads TGTGCCAGCAGCCAGCGGTGGGATGAGCAGTTCTTC. Translated, it gives CASSQRWDEQFF.

The chain couples TRBV4-1 to TRBJ1-4; D call uncertain. Deletions cut 0 bases from V and 5 bases from J, with 13 bases between. Germline V gene lookup returns CDR1 MGHRA and CDR2 YSYEKL. The CDR3 contains 16 residues. The CDR3 loop is CASSQESRVKNEKLFF. CDR3 in DNA: TGCGCCAGCAGCCAAGAGTCCCGGGTGAAAAATGAAAAACTGTTTTTT.

This clone was observed many times. The rearrangement uses TRBV7-9 and TRBJ1-1; D not resolved. This CDR3 is 13 amino acids long. The V end was cut by 3 bases, the J end by 5 bases, with 10 bases between. Germline V gene data show CDR1 as SEHNR and CDR2 as FQNEAQ (reference sequence). The CDR3 DNA follows: TGTGCCAGCAGCTTCTTTTCCGGGACTGAAGCTTTCTTT. Translated, it gives CASSFFSGTEAFF.

The V and J genes are TRBV7-2 and TRBJ2-1, with 13 positions matching TRBD2. In germline, CDR1 is SGHTA, CDR2 FQGNSA. The J segment lost 5 bases and the V segment lost 5 bases, leaving 3 bases of the junction unmatched. There are 15 residues in the CDR3. Here the CDR3 reads CASSVTSGGNNEQFF. The DNA of the CDR3 is TGTGCCAGCAGCGTGACTAGCGGGGGGAACAATGAGCAGTTCTTC.

This rearrangement joins TRBV7-2 to TRBJ1-2; D gene uncertain. The V gene's germline CDR1 is SGHTA and CDR2 FQGNSA. This CDR3 comprises 16 residues. Trimming took off 5 bases at V and 2 bases at J, with 18 bases between the two ends. CDR3 nucleotide sequence: TGTGCCAGCAGCCCGCCGGTCCTCGAGGGAAACTATGGCTACACCTTC. Its protein is CASSPPVLEGNYGYTF. The complete variable domain, with remaining parts taken from reference TRBV7-2 and TRBJ1-2, reads GAGVSQSPSNKVTEKGKDVELRCDPISGHTALYWYRQSLGQGLEFLIYFQGNSAPDKSGLPSDRFSAERTGGSVSTLTIQRTQQEDSAVYLCASSPPVLEGNYGYTFGSGTRLTVV.

The chain couples TRBV28 to TRBJ1-5, with D perhaps TRBD1 (5 bases). The germline gives CDR1 MDHEN, CDR2 SYDVKM. Deletions cut 4 bases from V and 2 bases from J, with 9 bases between. The CDR3 is 14 residues long. CDR3 coding DNA: TGTGCCAGCAGTTCGGGGGTGGGCAATCAGCCCCAGCATTTT. Translated: CASSSGVGNQPQHF.

The chain links TRBV19 to TRBJ1-5; TRBD1 aligns across 8 bases. The V gene's germline CDR1 is LNHDA and CDR2 SQIVND (reference sequence). V shed 5 bases and J 6 bases; nucleotides not matched to a gene: 6. CDR3 length equals 14 residues. CDR3: CASSDQGARQPQHF. As DNA, the CDR3 is TGTGCCAGTAGTGACCAGGGGGCACGTCAGCCCCAGCATTTT. Full variable domain (outside the CDR3, taken from reference TRBV19 and TRBJ1-5): DGGITQSPKYLFRKEGQNVTLSCEQNLNHDAMYWYRQDPGQGLRLIYYSQIVNDFQKGDIAEGYSVSREKKESFPLTVTSAQKNPTAFYLCASSDQGARQPQHFGDGTRLSIL.

This clone has a handful of counts. The chain recombines TRBV7-2 with TRBJ1-4; possible D gene TRBD1, 6 bases. Germline V lookup: CDR1 SGHTA, CDR2 FQGNSA. With 2 bases removed from V and 6 bases from J, the gap between germline ends came to 13 bases. The CDR3 contains 15 residues. Written as DNA, the CDR3 is TGTGCCAGCAGCTTATTAGGGAGGGGGGATGAAAAACTGTTTTTT. Translating it yields CASSLLGRGDEKLFF.

This clone was counted only a few times. Since no conserved phenylalanine or tryptophan closes the CDR3, a read error is the likely cause. The limits of the CDR3 on the DNA are not certain, so only TCRdb's listed CDR3 is given. The V and J genes are TRBV2 and TRBJ2-7; no DNA check was done on the table's D call, TRBD1. The CDR3 adds up to 10 amino acids, both ends counted. Germline V gene sequence: CDR1 SNHLY, CDR2 FYNNEI. CDR3 amino acids: CASSEARTIL.

The gene calls are TRBV2 and TRBJ1-2; TRBD1 might be the D (5 bases). V was trimmed by 7 bases and J by 3 bases, leaving 18 bases between them. Germline CDR1 reads SNHLY; CDR2 reads FYNNEI. The CDR3 is 15 amino acids. The CDR3 DNA reads as TGTGCCAGCAAGGGGCAGGTACAAGCCGACTATGGCTACACCTTC. This encodes CASKGQVQADYGYTF.

The V gene is TRBV7-9, the J gene TRBJ1-1, with 8 bases that match TRBD1. In germline, CDR1 is SEHNR, CDR2 FQNEAQ (reference sequence). Trimming at V came to 5 bases and at J to 3 bases, leaving 8 bases not matched to a gene. The CDR3 is 15 residues long. CDR3 sequence (DNA): TGTGCCAGCAGCCCGCACAGGGGGTCCGACACTGAAGCTTTCTTT. It encodes CASSPHRGSDTEAFF.

CDR3: CASSLDRAEAFF. The CDR3, as DNA: TGTGCCAGCAGCTTAGATCGGGCTGAAGCTTTCTTT. The V call is TRBV7-2, the J call TRBJ1-1; D call uncertain. The CDR3 spans 12 residues. In germline, CDR1 is SGHTA, CDR2 FQGNSA. The V end was cut by 1 base, the J end by 6 bases, with 6 bases between.

This rearrangement joins TRBV7-2 to TRBJ1-2, with D maybe TRBD1 (5 bases). Germline CDR1 SGHTA, CDR2 FQGNSA. The CDR3 has 14 residues. V was cut by 5 bases and J by 0 bases, with 10 bases left in between. CDR3 sequence reads: CASSPTVTNYGYTF. In DNA form, the CDR3 reads TGTGCCAGCAGCCCGACAGTTACTAACTATGGCTACACCTTC.

The chain's CDR3 is CASRRSGGNYEQYF. The CDR3 region has the DNA TGTGCCAGCAGAAGAAGCGGGGGGAACTACGAGCAGTACTTC. J is TRBJ2-7 and V is TRBV6-5; 9 nucleotides align to TRBD2. Germline V CDR1 and CDR2: MNHEY, SVGAGI. V gave up 6 bases and J gave up 3 bases; unmatched junction bases: 6. CDR3 length: 14 residues.

This CDR3 is CATPQGAGQDSPLHF. The CDR3 DNA reads TGTGCCACACCTCAGGGGGCCGGTCAGGATTCACCCCTCCACTTT. The J gene is TRBJ1-6, the V gene TRBV7-9; 8 bases align to TRBD1. Germline V gene sequence: CDR1 SEHNR, CDR2 FQNEAQ (reference sequence). The CDR3 loop spans 15 amino acids. Losses at the gene ends were 10 bases for V and 8 bases for J; bases not matched to a gene: 13.

V and J are TRBV5-8 and TRBJ1-5; D perhaps matches TRBD1 (5 bases). Trimming took off 0 bases at V and 5 bases at J, with 12 bases between the two ends. The CDR3 length is 15 residues. The germline CDR1 and CDR2 sequences are SGHTS and YDEGEE. CDR3 protein: CASSLGQKEYQPQHF. As DNA, the CDR3 is TGTGCCAGCAGCTTGGGACAGAAAGAGTATCAGCCCCAGCATTTT.

The chain combines TRBV18 with TRBJ2-3; unclear D gene. CDR1 and CDR2 from the germline V gene are KGHSH and LQKENI. The V gene lost 6 bases and the J gene lost 4 bases, with 5 bases spanning the gap. The CDR3 is 11 amino acids. The CDR3 protein is CASSPADTQYF. In DNA form, the CDR3 reads TGTGCCAGCTCCCCCGCAGATACGCAGTATTTT. The variable domain in full, with the rest retrieved from reference TRBV18 and TRBJ2-3, is NAGVMQNPRHLVRRRGQEARLRCSPMKGHSHVYWYRQLPEEGLKFMVYLQKENIIDESGMPKERFSAEFPKEGPSILRIQQVVRGDSAAYFCASSPADTQYFGPGTRLTVL.

The chain joins TRBV5-1 to TRBJ1-5; D remains ambiguous. Trimming removed 5 bases from V and 4 bases from J, with 10 bases in between. Germline V gene lookup returns CDR1 SGHRS and CDR2 YFSETQ. The CDR3 length is 13 residues. The CDR3 DNA is TGCGCCAGCAGTCACGACTGGAATCAGCCCCAGCATTTT. Translation: CASSHDWNQPQHF.

The chain carries TRBV5-8 and TRBJ1-3; tentatively, D is TRBD1 (5 bases). The germline V and J ends were trimmed by 3 bases and 0 bases, with 16 bases remaining between them. Germline V gives CDR1 SGHTS, CDR2 YDEGEE. CDR3 length: 17 amino acids. CDR3 residues: CASSSPGEDYSGNTIYF. CDR3 nucleotides: TGTGCCAGCAGCTCCCCGGGGGAGGACTACTCTGGAAACACCATATATTTT.

The rearrangement uses TRBV29-1 and TRBJ2-2; TRBD1 is a possible D gene (6 bases). The germline V and J ends were trimmed by 7 bases and 10 bases, with 13 bases remaining between them. Germline V CDR1 and CDR2: SQVTM, ANQGSEA. There are 11 residues in the CDR3. The CDR3 sequence: CSGREGEELFF. CDR3 in DNA: TGCAGCGGGAGAGAGGGGGAGGAGCTGTTTTTT.

This chain joins TRBV5-1 and TRBJ1-5; D is perhaps TRBD1 (5 bases). This CDR3 contains 15 residues. Deletions cut 0 bases from V and 3 bases from J, with 10 bases between. Germline CDR1 is SGHRS and CDR2 is YFSETQ. CDR3 in amino acids: CASSLDGGDNQPQHF. The CDR3 region has the DNA TGCGCCAGCAGCTTGGACGGGGGTGACAATCAGCCCCAGCATTTT.

This clone was recorded only once. The chain combines TRBV5-4 with TRBJ1-1, with a possible D match to TRBD1 (6 bases). Trimming shortened V by 1 base and J by 1 base, and 20 bases separated the two germline ends. The CDR3 is 18 amino acids. Germline loops: CDR1 SGHNT, CDR2 YYREEE (reference sequence). As DNA, the CDR3 is TGTGCCAGCAGCTTGTACACCGCCTGGCAGGGGCGGAACACTGAAGCTTTCTTT. Protein product: CASSLYTAWQGRNTEAFF.

The J gene is TRBJ1-6, the V gene TRBV3-1 (or the pseudogene TRBV3-2); 7 nucleotides agree with TRBD1. The germline V gene has CDR1 LGHDT and CDR2 YNNKEL (reference sequence). This CDR3 comprises 16 residues. The V gene end was trimmed by 0 bases and the J gene end by 8 bases; junction bases not matched to a gene: 7. For the CDR3, the DNA is TGTGCCAGCAGCCAAGATTGGAGACAGGGCCATTCACCCCTCCACTTT. Protein: CASSQDWRQGHSPLHF.

The V call is TRBV5-1, the J call TRBJ1-4; D might be TRBD1 (5 bases). Per germline, CDR1 SGHRS and CDR2 YFSETQ. The CDR3 extends over 15 amino acids. Trimming pared 5 bases from V and 7 bases from J, leaving 18 bases between. This CDR3 reads CASRRSGGDAEKLFF. CDR3 nucleotide sequence: TGCGCCAGCAGACGTTCTGGGGGGGATGCTGAAAAACTGTTTTTT.

Concerning this clone: The sample has other DNA sequences that encode this CDR3 too. This sequence joins TRBV9 and TRBJ1-2; D not resolved. In germline, CDR1 is SGDLS, CDR2 YYNGEE. The germline V and J ends were trimmed by 3 bases and 2 bases, with 5 bases remaining between them. The CDR3 totals 12 residues. CDR3 bases: TGTGCCAGCAGCGCCGGGAACTATGGCTACACCTTC. Its translation: CASSAGNYGYTF.

This clone was counted once. The chain is built from TRBV7-2 and TRBJ1-6; the match to TRBD1 covers 7 bases. The germline V gene encodes CDR1 SGHTA and CDR2 FQGNSA. The CDR3 contains 15 residues. With 4 bases clipped from V and 9 bases from J, the junction kept 9 bases outside the gene matches. DNA for the CDR3: TGTGCCAGCAGCTCAGACAGGGAGTGGAGTTCACCCCTCCACTTT. Its protein product is CASSSDREWSSPLHF.

The chain combines TRBV4-3 with TRBJ2-1, with D possibly matching TRBD1 (6 bases). CDR3 length: 13 residues. The V gene lost 2 bases and the J gene lost 10 bases, with 12 bases spanning the gap. CDR1 is LGHNA and CDR2 is YSLEER in the germline V gene. The CDR3 loop reads CASSQKQGYEQFF. The CDR3 DNA reads as TGCGCCAGCAGCCAAAAACAGGGATACGAGCAGTTCTTC.